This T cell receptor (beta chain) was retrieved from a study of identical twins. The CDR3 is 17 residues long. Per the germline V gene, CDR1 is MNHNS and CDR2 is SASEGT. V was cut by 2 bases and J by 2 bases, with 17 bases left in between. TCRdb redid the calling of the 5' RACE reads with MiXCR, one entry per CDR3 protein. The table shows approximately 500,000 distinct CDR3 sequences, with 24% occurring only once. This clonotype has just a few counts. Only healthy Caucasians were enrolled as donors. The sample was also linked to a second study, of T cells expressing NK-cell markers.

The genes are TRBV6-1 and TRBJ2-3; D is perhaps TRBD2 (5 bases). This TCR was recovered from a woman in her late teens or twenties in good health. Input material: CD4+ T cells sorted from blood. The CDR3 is CASSELLRALSTDTQYF. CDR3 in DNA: TGTGCCAGCAGTGAATTACTGAGGGCTTTATCCACAGATACGCAGTATTTT.